Listed below are T cell receptor beta chains from one sample, sequenced in a study of blood T cell repertoires in COVID-19. The repertoire was sequenced with immunoSEQ multiplex PCR; TCRdb's copy has only in-frame clones and lacks some. The repertoire holds 180,000 or so clones, with 80% to 90% as singletons. The sequencing input was peripheral blood. These receptors all come from a man in his 60s with acute or convalescent COVID-19. Each CDR3 is given with its conserved first and last residue. The order of the fields is J gene, CDR3 length, V gene, D gene, CDR3 protein. A D gene is named only where the DNA matches it firmly.

j_call: TRBJ1-2; cdr3_length: 14; v_call: TRBV10-3; d_call: TRBD1; cdr3_aa: CAIRGTGSNYGYTF
j_call: TRBJ1-1; cdr3_length: 15; v_call: TRBV18; d_call: .; cdr3_aa: CASSEIQGLEGEAFF
j_call: TRBJ1-4; cdr3_length: 13; v_call: TRBV6-5; d_call: TRBD1; cdr3_aa: CASRGTGVEKLFF
j_call: TRBJ2-1; cdr3_length: 15; v_call: TRBV5-1; d_call: .; cdr3_aa: CASSLVAGEWNEQFF
j_call: TRBJ1-1; cdr3_length: 14; v_call: TRBV27; d_call: .; cdr3_aa: CASSNRQVLGEAFF
j_call: TRBJ1-2; cdr3_length: 16; v_call: TRBV20-1; d_call: .; cdr3_aa: CSASQRDKGKGYGYTF
j_call: TRBJ2-5; cdr3_length: 19; v_call: TRBV4-2; d_call: TRBD2; cdr3_aa: CASSQVGVAGGPVQETQYF
j_call: TRBJ1-5; cdr3_length: 13; v_call: TRBV5-1; d_call: .; cdr3_aa: CASSLSVDQPQHF
j_call: TRBJ1-5; cdr3_length: 14; v_call: TRBV7-2; d_call: .; cdr3_aa: CASSLGVGQPPQHF
j_call: TRBJ2-1; cdr3_length: 15; v_call: TRBV19; d_call: .; cdr3_aa: CASSILRVPAGEQFF
j_call: TRBJ1-1; cdr3_length: 14; v_call: TRBV28; d_call: .; cdr3_aa: CASSLWQDNTEAFF
j_call: TRBJ2-7; cdr3_length: 14; v_call: TRBV6-1; d_call: .; cdr3_aa: CASSEGSFGDEQYF
j_call: TRBJ2-1; cdr3_length: 13; v_call: TRBV7-9; d_call: .; cdr3_aa: CASSRRENNEQFF
j_call: TRBJ2-2; cdr3_length: 14; v_call: TRBV18; d_call: TRBD1; cdr3_aa: CASSSGQGIWELFF
j_call: TRBJ1-2; cdr3_length: 16; v_call: TRBV28; d_call: .; cdr3_aa: CASSLVDSSPNYGYTF
j_call: TRBJ1-2; cdr3_length: 17; v_call: TRBV15; d_call: .; cdr3_aa: CATSRDIGGRANYGYTF
j_call: TRBJ2-7; cdr3_length: 12; v_call: TRBV11-2; d_call: .; cdr3_aa: CASSPGVGEQYF
j_call: TRBJ2-1; cdr3_length: 18; v_call: TRBV28; d_call: TRBD2; cdr3_aa: CASSFPSLAGGTYNEQFF
j_call: TRBJ1-4; cdr3_length: 16; v_call: TRBV5-5; d_call: .; cdr3_aa: CASSPGDSSTNEKLFF
j_call: TRBJ1-2; cdr3_length: 14; v_call: TRBV5-3; d_call: TRBD1; cdr3_aa: CARSGQGGNYGYTF
j_call: TRBJ2-1; cdr3_length: 13; v_call: TRBV29-1; d_call: TRBD2; cdr3_aa: CSAILARLDEQFF
j_call: TRBJ1-2; cdr3_length: 15; v_call: TRBV28; d_call: TRBD1; cdr3_aa: CASKETGGADYGYTF
j_call: TRBJ1-4; cdr3_length: 15; v_call: TRBV7-2; d_call: .; cdr3_aa: CASIEAGARNEKLFF
j_call: TRBJ1-2; cdr3_length: 17; v_call: TRBV4-1; d_call: TRBD1; cdr3_aa: CASSRTSGTGDPYGYTF
j_call: TRBJ2-2; cdr3_length: 14; v_call: TRBV5-1; d_call: TRBD1; cdr3_aa: CASSYRGNTGELFF
j_call: TRBJ2-1; cdr3_length: 16; v_call: TRBV2; d_call: .; cdr3_aa: CASSEALGRSYNEQFF
j_call: TRBJ2-5; cdr3_length: 15; v_call: TRBV18; d_call: TRBD2; cdr3_aa: CASQEGSGVQETQYF
j_call: TRBJ2-7; cdr3_length: 13; v_call: TRBV19; d_call: .; cdr3_aa: CASSAGTHYEQYF
j_call: TRBJ1-2; cdr3_length: 13; v_call: TRBV29-1; d_call: .; cdr3_aa: CSERALNREGYTF
j_call: TRBJ1-5; cdr3_length: 15; v_call: TRBV9; d_call: TRBD1; cdr3_aa: CASSVGQGGNQPQHF
j_call: TRBJ2-2; cdr3_length: 17; v_call: TRBV9; d_call: TRBD1; cdr3_aa: CASSAPGQGSNTGELFF
j_call: TRBJ1-6; cdr3_length: 13; v_call: TRBV28; d_call: .; cdr3_aa: CASSSRGDSPLHF
j_call: TRBJ1-6; cdr3_length: 16; v_call: TRBV2; d_call: .; cdr3_aa: CASSESRGNRNSPLHF
j_call: TRBJ2-1; cdr3_length: 15; v_call: TRBV15; d_call: TRBD2; cdr3_aa: CATSVSGTSGRSMFF
j_call: TRBJ2-5; cdr3_length: 14; v_call: TRBV6-5; d_call: .; cdr3_aa: CASSYSGRDGTQYF
j_call: TRBJ1-5; cdr3_length: 14; v_call: TRBV2; d_call: .; cdr3_aa: CASSLSSSNQPQHF
j_call: TRBJ1-5; cdr3_length: 9; v_call: TRBV7-9; d_call: .; cdr3_aa: CASKSPQHF